This is a list of T cell receptor beta chains from one sample in a study of CD8 T cells in ankylosing spondylitis. MiXCR, applied by TCRdb to the 5' RACE reads, yields one record per CDR3 protein. The table lists fewer than 250,000 distinct CDR3 sequences, about 18% of them singletons. Input material: blood, either unsorted or a sorted T cell fraction (not recorded which). The receptors stem from a male donor with ankylosing spondylitis. Both conserved end residues are part of each CDR3. A D gene is named only where the DNA matches it firmly. Where a row states a size, it is once, few, many or the class of an expanded clone; other rows omit it.

d_call	v_call	clone_size	j_call	cdr3_nt	cdr3_aa
NA	TRBV20-1	many	TRBJ1-5	TGCAGTGCTAGAGACGGTGATCAGCCCCAGCATTTT	CSARDGDQPQHF
NA	TRBV5-1	few	TRBJ1-5	TGCGCCAGCAGCTGGGGGGGACGGAGGAATCAGCCCCAGCATTTT	CASSWGGRRNQPQHF
TRBD2	TRBV19	NA	TRBJ2-1	TGTGCCAGTAGTATCTCTCAAGCGGGACCCCGAGATGAGCAGTTCTTC	CASSISQAGPRDEQFF
TRBD1	TRBV5-1	few	TRBJ1-6	TGCGCCAGCAGCTGGACAGGAGAAAATTCACCCCTCCACTTT	CASSWTGENSPLHF
TRBD2	TRBV20-1	NA	TRBJ2-7	TGCAGTGCCCCCGTCGCGGGAGAGGGCTACGAGCAGTACTTC	CSAPVAGEGYEQYF
NA	TRBV10-1	NA	TRBJ1-1	TGCGCCAGCAGTGAGTCTCCACTCACTGAAGCTTTCTTT	CASSESPLTEAFF
TRBD1	TRBV24-1	NA	TRBJ1-5	TGTGCCACCGCATACAATTGGGACAGGGAGAATCAGCCCCAGCATTTT	CATAYNWDRENQPQHF
NA	TRBV30	NA	TRBJ2-1	TGTGCCTGGAGTAAGGGAGGCGAGCAGTTCTTC	CAWSKGGEQFF
NA	TRBV10-2	few	TRBJ2-1	TGCGCCAGCAGTGAGCCCCGGGAATACAATGAGCAGTTCTTC	CASSEPREYNEQFF
NA	TRBV30	NA	TRBJ2-7	TGTGCCTGGAGTTCGGGTCTACGAGCCTACGAGCAGTACTTC	CAWSSGLRAYEQYF
TRBD1	TRBV5-1	NA	TRBJ2-5	TGCGCCAGCAGCTTCGGACAGGGTGGGTCAGAGACCCAGTACTTC	CASSFGQGGSETQYF
TRBD2	TRBV24-1	NA	TRBJ2-7	TGTGCCACCAGTGACCTAGGGACTAGCGGGAGTTACGAGCAGTACTTC	CATSDLGTSGSYEQYF
NA	TRBV27	NA	TRBJ1-6	TGTGCCAGCAGTGGGTCCCCCTATAATTCACCCCTCCACTTT	CASSGSPYNSPLHF
TRBD2	TRBV10-3	NA	TRBJ2-3	TGTGCCATATATAGCGGGAGGGCTGCAGATACGCAGTATTTT	CAIYSGRAADTQYF
NA	TRBV21-1	few	TRBJ2-4	TGTGCCAGCAGCGAGGACAGGGGGCTTGGGTGCATTCAGTACTTC	CASSEDRGLGCIQYF
NA	TRBV10-3	NA	TRBJ2-2	TGTGCCATCCGGACCGTGACCGGGGAGCTGTTTTTT	CAIRTVTGELFF
NA	TRBV5-6	NA	TRBJ1-1	TGTGCCAGCGGGGCCGGGACGCATGAAGCTTTCTTT	CASGAGTHEAFF
NA	TRBV6-1	NA	TRBJ1-5	TGTGCCAGCAGTGAAGCGACGGGACGAACTAATCAGCCCCAGCATTTT	CASSEATGRTNQPQHF
NA	TRBV20-1	few	TRBJ2-3	TGCAGTGCTAGAAAATGGAGCCCAGATACGCAGTATTTT	CSARKWSPDTQYF
TRBD1	TRBV4-3	NA	TRBJ1-2	TGCGCCAGCAGCCAAGATGCAGGGGGGGTGTATGGCTACACCTTC	CASSQDAGGVYGYTF
NA	TRBV7-9	NA	TRBJ2-2	TGTGCCAGCAGCTTAGACCCGGGGCCCGGGGAGCTGTTTTTT	CASSLDPGPGELFF
NA	TRBV5-1	few	TRBJ2-1	TGCGCCAGCAGCTTGGAACAGGGTGTTATCGTCTCCCATGAGCAGTTCTTC	CASSLEQGVIVSHEQFF
NA	TRBV12-3/TRBV12-4	few	TRBJ2-7	TGTGCCAGCAGTTTCTTTGCCGACCGCGAGCAGTACTTC	CASSFFADREQYF
TRBD1	TRBV4-2	NA	TRBJ2-1	TGTGCCAGCAGCGGGGGGGACAGGGACGATGAGCAGTTCTTC	CASSGGDRDDEQFF
NA	TRBV7-9	NA	TRBJ1-1	TGTGCCAGCAGCCCCCTATCCATGAACACTGAAGCTTTCTTT	CASSPLSMNTEAFF
NA	TRBV4-1	NA	TRBJ2-7	TGCGCCAGCAGCCAAAAGGAGACAGCCCAGGACGAGCAGTACTTC	CASSQKETAQDEQYF
NA	TRBV7-9	NA	TRBJ2-5	TGTGCCAGCAGCATAACCTTCCAAGAGACCCAGTACTTC	CASSITFQETQYF
NA	TRBV30	few	TRBJ1-2	TGTGCCTGGAGTGTGGGGGTGCAGGGTGGTGGCTACACCTTC	CAWSVGVQGGGYTF
TRBD2	TRBV3-1	NA	TRBJ2-3	TGTGCCAGCAGCCAAGAGTGGCTAGCGGGGGGTATAGGTGATACGCAGTATTTT	CASSQEWLAGGIGDTQYF
TRBD2	TRBV5-1	NA	TRBJ2-5	TGCGCCAGCAGCTTGAGCGTTGCGGGGGGCCCGGAGACCCAGTACTTC	CASSLSVAGGPETQYF
TRBD2	TRBV11-2	few	TRBJ2-1	TGTGCCAGCAGCTTAGAGGAGGTTGCGGGAGGAGGCGACAATGAGCAGTTCTTC	CASSLEEVAGGGDNEQFF
NA	TRBV27	many	TRBJ2-3	TGTGCCAGCAGTCCCTGGAGTGGGGATACGCAGTATTTT	CASSPWSGDTQYF